This TCR beta chain is drawn from a study of blood T cell repertoires in COVID-19. Study summary: There were acute and convalescent COVID-19 samples, and they came from the United States, Italy and Spain. The cDNA or gDNA used as material had been derived from T cells, B-cell-depleted T cells, or PBMCs.

In the study's own analysis: Amplification with reference gene primers provided the estimates of nucleated cell counts. Sequencing was performed with immunoSEQ multiplex PCR; in TCRdb, only in-frame clones are kept and a portion is missing. That table supplies the V and J calls and clone size; D and trimming were determined from the DNA. Of fewer than 70,000 clones listed, around 85% are singletons. The CDR3 totals 14 residues. V was clipped by 7 bases and J by 6 bases; unmatched bases: 5. The V gene's germline CDR1 is MDHEN and CDR2 SYDVKM. Sample: peripheral blood. This chain links TRBV28 with TRBJ1-6, with TRBD1 matching 8 bases. The receptor was isolated from a woman aged 55-75 years with acute or convalescent COVID-19. DNA of the CDR3: TGTGCCAGCATGGACAGGGCTCGTAATTCACCCCTCCACTTT. Translation: CASMDRARNSPLHF.